Sequencing of this T cell receptor (beta chain) was carried out in a study of OX40 agonist ivuxolimab in advanced cancers. A remark on this clone: Antigen specificity is unknown.

The assay was immunoSEQ multiplex PCR, and TCRdb's table has in-frame clones only and misses some. There are around 56,000 clones in the sample; around nine tenths occur only once, and roughly 1.3% lies in the top ten. Findings of the study overall: Partly responding patients at 0.1-3.0 mg/kg showed some of the smallest clonal expansion.

Individuals having autoimmune disease history or systemic immunosuppression were not enrolled. At cycle 4 day 1, cycle 7 day 1, and baseline, blood was sampled. The sequence was collected from an adult with an advanced solid tumor such as melanoma, head and neck, liver or kidney cancer. The starting material was CD4+ or CD8+ T cells sorted from blood, obtained in a trial of the OX40 agonist ivuxolimab.

The DNA for the CDR3 is TGCGCCAGCAGCTTACAGGGGGCCAGCAATCAGCCCCAGCATTTT. Its protein is CASSLQGASNQPQHF. The rearrangement uses TRBV5-1 and TRBJ1-5; 9 nucleotides match TRBD1. This CDR3 spans 15 amino acids. Germline CDR1 SGHRS, CDR2 YFSETQ. The ends lost 2 bases at V and 1 base at J; junction bases unmatched: 1.